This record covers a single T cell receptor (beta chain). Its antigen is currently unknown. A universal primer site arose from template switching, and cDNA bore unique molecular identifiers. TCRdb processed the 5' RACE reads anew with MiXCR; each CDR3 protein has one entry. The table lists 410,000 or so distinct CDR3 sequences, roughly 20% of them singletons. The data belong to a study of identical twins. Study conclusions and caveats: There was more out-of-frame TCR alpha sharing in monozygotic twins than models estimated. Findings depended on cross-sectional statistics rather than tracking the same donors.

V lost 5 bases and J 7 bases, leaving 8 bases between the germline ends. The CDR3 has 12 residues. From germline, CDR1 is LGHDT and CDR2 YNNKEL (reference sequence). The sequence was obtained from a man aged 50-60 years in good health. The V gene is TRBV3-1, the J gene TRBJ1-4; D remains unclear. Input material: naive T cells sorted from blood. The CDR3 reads CASSSPGEKLFF. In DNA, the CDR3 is TGTGCCAGCAGCTCCCCGGGTGAAAAACTGTTTTTT.